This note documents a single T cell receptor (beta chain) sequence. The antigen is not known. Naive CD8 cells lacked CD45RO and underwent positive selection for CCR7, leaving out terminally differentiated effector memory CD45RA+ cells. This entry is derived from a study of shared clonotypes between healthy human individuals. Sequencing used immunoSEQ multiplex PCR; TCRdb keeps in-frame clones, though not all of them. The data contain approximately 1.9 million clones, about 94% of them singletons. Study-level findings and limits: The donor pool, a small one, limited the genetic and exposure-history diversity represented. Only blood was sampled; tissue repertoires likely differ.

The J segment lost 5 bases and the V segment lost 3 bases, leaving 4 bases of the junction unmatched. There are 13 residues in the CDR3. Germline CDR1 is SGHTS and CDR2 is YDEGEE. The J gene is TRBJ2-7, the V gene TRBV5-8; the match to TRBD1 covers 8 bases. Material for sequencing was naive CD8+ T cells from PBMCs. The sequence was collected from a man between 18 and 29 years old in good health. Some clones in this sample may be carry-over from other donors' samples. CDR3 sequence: CASSSGGRDEQYF. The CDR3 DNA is TGTGCCAGCAGCTCAGGGGGCCGGGACGAGCAGTACTTC. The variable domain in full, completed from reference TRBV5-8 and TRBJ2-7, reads EAGVTQSPTHLIKTRGQQATLRCSPISGHTSVYWYQQALGLGLQFLLWYDEGEERNRGNFPPRFSGRQFPNYSSELNVNALELEDSALYLCASSSGGRDEQYFGPGTRLTVT.